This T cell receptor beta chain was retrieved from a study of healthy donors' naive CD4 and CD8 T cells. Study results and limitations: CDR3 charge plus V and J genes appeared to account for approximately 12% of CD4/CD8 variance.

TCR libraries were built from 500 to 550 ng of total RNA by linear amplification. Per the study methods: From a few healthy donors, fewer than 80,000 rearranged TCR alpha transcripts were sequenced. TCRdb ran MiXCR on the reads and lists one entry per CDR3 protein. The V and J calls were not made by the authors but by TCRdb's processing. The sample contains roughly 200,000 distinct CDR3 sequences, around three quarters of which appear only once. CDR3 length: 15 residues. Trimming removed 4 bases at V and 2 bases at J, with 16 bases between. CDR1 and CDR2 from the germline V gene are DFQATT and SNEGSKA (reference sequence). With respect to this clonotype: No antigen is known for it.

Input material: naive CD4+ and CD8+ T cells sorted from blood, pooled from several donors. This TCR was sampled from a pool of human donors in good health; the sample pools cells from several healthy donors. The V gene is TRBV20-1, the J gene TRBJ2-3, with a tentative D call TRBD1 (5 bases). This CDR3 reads CSAISGWPSTDTQYF. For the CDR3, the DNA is TGCAGTGCTATCTCAGGGTGGCCCTCCACAGATACGCAGTATTTT.